The subject of this entry is one T cell receptor (beta chain). What it binds is not known. Sequence at one end of the junction differs from germline and may be a read error. The sample comes from a study of tumor and adjacent non-tumor tissue in lung cancer. Study-wide results and caveats: Tumor repertoires had a smaller top 100 clone share than normal lung.

No cell sorting was done before RNA was extracted from the tissue. This non-tumor lung sample came from over 3 cm beyond the tumor edge. Germline V lookup: CDR1 LNHDA, CDR2 SQIVND (reference sequence). This CDR3 spans 14 amino acids. Three rounds of nested PCR, following a modified ARM-PCR protocol, produced the TCRbeta library. TCRdb independently ran MiXCR on the multiplex PCR reads; one entry per CDR3 protein. The table has about 110,000 distinct CDR3 sequences, 60% to 80% seen once. The rearrangement links TRBV19 to TRBJ1-3; D remains unclear. This receptor was taken from a man aged 60 to 75 with non-small cell lung cancer. The sample taken for sequencing was distant non-tumor lung tissue. In DNA form, the CDR3 reads TGTGGCAGTAGCCCCAGAACGGCCGGAAACACCATATATTTT. This translates into CGSSPRTAGNTIYF.